This T cell receptor beta chain was recorded in a study of beta chain features in type 1 diabetes. The authors reverse transcribed all of the isolated RNA, so sequencing captured expressed TCRB transcripts. The method was immunoSEQ multiplex PCR; TCRdb's version includes in-frame clones alone and lacks a portion of them. The table shows around 130,000 clones, with 16% occurring only once. Findings and limits, study-wide: TCRB CDR3s from Type 1 diabetes patients were moderately but significantly shorter in all four CD4+ subsets.

As regards this clone: Its specificity is unknown.

The receptor was derived from a man aged 25-45 years with type 1 diabetes. The sequenced sample consisted of central memory CD4+ T cells from blood.

The CDR3 DNA reads TGCAGCGTTTCCGCCACGGACCACGAGCAGTACTTC. Translated: CSVSATDHEQYF. The chain uses TRBV29-1 and TRBJ2-7, with no clear D. V was pared by 5 bases and J by 5 bases, with 13 bases between. The CDR3 totals 12 residues. Germline CDR1 SQVTM, CDR2 ANQGSEA.